This T cell receptor (beta chain) was captured by sequencing in a study of T cell responses to AZD1222 COVID-19 vaccine. Germline CDR1 and CDR2: LNHDA and SQIVND (reference sequence). Trimming took 3 bases from V and 6 from J, leaving 17 bases between them. This CDR3 comprises 15 residues. Details on this clone: Its matching antigen is unknown.

Sequencing was performed with immunoSEQ multiplex PCR; in TCRdb, only in-frame clones are kept and a portion is missing. Of fewer than 85,000 clones listed, roughly 90% were seen once; the top ten hold approximately 4.2%. Whole-study findings and limits: White British ancestry dominated among donors, who included more females, and clonal diversity was possibly underestimated. Unmutated regions of variants are reportedly targeted by nearly half of spike-specific TCRs.

The origin of this receptor is an adult in good health. Sequenced material: peripheral blood, taken on day 0 of AZD1222 vaccination. This chain joins TRBV19 and TRBJ1-1, with a tentative D call TRBD1 (5 bases). In nucleotides, the CDR3 is TGTGCCAGTAGTATGTCGTGGGGGGGATACGCTGAAGCTTTCTTT. It translates to CASSMSWGGYAEAFF.